This T cell receptor beta chain comes out of a study of T cells in Graves' hyperthyroidism and ophthalmopathy. This clonotype turned up a few times. With 5 bases removed from V and 6 bases from J, the gap between germline ends came to 16 bases. The CDR3 totals 14 residues. Germline V lookup: CDR1 SEHNR, CDR2 FQNEAQ (reference sequence). Amplified regions were TCR beta CDR3 sequences from RNA transcripts. First-round RT-PCR of the TCR CDR3 relied on the HTBI primer set. TCRdb itself ran the multiplex PCR reads through MiXCR, one entry per CDR3 protein. In the table there are hundreds of thousands of distinct CDR3 sequences, approximately 15% of which are singletons.

The sequenced sample consisted of blood. The V and J genes are TRBV7-9 and TRBJ1-1; TRBD1 is a possible D gene (6 bases). The receptor comes from a middle-aged woman with Graves' ophthalmopathy. The CDR3 reads CASSPERYRAEAFF. CDR3 in DNA: TGTGCCAGCAGCCCCGAGAGGTACAGGGCTGAAGCTTTCTTT.